This entry lists 3 T cell receptor beta chains sequenced from one sample in a study of cytomegalovirus exposure and HLA in healthy donors. PCR primers comprised 60 Vbeta and 13 Jbeta primers. Sequencing was performed with immunoSEQ multiplex PCR; in TCRdb, only in-frame clones are kept and a portion is missing. Among over 150,000 clones, 75% to 85% were seen once, and the ten largest hold about 10%. Input material: PBMCs. Every receptor here comes from a man over 45 in good health and CMV-seropositive.

The chain carries TRBV4-2 and TRBJ2-5; 9 bases align to TRBD2. With V trimmed by 8 bases and J by 5 bases, 15 bases remained unmatched. This CDR3 region has 16 residues. Germline CDR1 LGHNA, CDR2 YNFKEQ. In nucleotides, the CDR3 is TGTGCCAGCCAAGCCAAAGGGCTAGCGGGGTTGGAGACCCAGTACTTC. It codes for CASQAKGLAGLETQYF.

Only one count was recorded for this clone. The chain employs TRBV2 and TRBJ2-7; 11 nucleotides match TRBD1. CDR3 length equals 14 residues. V gave up 3 bases and J gave up 3 bases; unmatched junction bases: 1. Germline CDR1 SNHLY, CDR2 FYNNEI. DNA for the CDR3: TGTGCCAGCAGTGAGGACAGGGGGCTCTACGAGCAGTACTTC. Its protein product is CASSEDRGLYEQYF.

The V gene is TRBV5-1, the J gene TRBJ1-6; 7 bases line up with TRBD1. V lost 4 bases, J lost 11 bases, and 12 bases stayed unmatched. CDR1 is SGHRS and CDR2 is YFSETQ in the germline V gene. The CDR3 length is 15 residues. As DNA, the CDR3 is TGCGCCAGCAGCCCCGGGTCATCCGGACAGGCACCCCTCCACTTT. Its translation is CASSPGSSGQAPLHF.